The 11 T cell receptor beta chains listed next were all sequenced from one sample in a study of beta chain features in type 1 diabetes (dated by TCRdb to between 2018 and 2020). Their target antigens are unknown. Library method: the immunoSEQ multiplex PCR assay. All of the isolated RNA was reverse transcribed with the High Capacity cDNA Reverse Transcription Kit, so expressed TCRB transcripts were sequenced. TCRdb retrieved this table from immuneACCESS and kept in-frame rearrangements only. Not all clones are present; in checked studies, unresolved V genes account for under half, and no reason is known for the remainder. The sample table records more than 95,000 clones; roughly 17% of these occur just once. The ten top clones hold 2.6% of the sample. What the research found in general, with its limitations: A moderate but significant shortening of TCRB CDR3 length was observed in type 1 diabetes patients in all four CD4+ subsets.

Sequencing used central memory CD4+ T cells from blood. These receptors all come from a man between 18 and 35 years old with type 1 diabetes.

In regard to this clone: This same CDR3 is encoded by further DNA sequences in the sample. The chain links TRBV7-2 to TRBJ1-2; D is unclear. The CDR3 spans 13 residues. Trimming took off 1 base at V and 2 bases at J, with 5 bases between the two ends. Germline V gives CDR1 SGHTA, CDR2 FQGNSA. The CDR3 DNA is TGTGCCAGCAGCTTAGGGCAGAACTATGGCTACACCTTC. Protein product: CASSLGQNYGYTF.

This clone was seen ten or more times. The V and J genes are TRBV14 and TRBJ2-3; D is ambiguous. The CDR3 runs 13 residues. Trimming left V 1 base short and J 5 bases short, with 7 bases between. The germline V gene encodes CDR1 SGHDN and CDR2 FVKESK. The CDR3 loop is CASSQGDGDTQYF. CDR3 DNA sequence: TGTGCCAGCAGCCAAGGGGATGGAGATACGCAGTATTTT. Combining the CDR3 with reference TRBV14 and TRBJ2-3 gives the whole variable domain EAGVTQFPSHSVIEKGQTVTLRCDPISGHDNLYWYRRVMGKEIKFLLHFVKESKQDESGMPNNRFLAERTGGTYSTLKVQPAELEDSGVYFCASSQGDGDTQYFGPGTRLTVL.

CDR3 sequence (DNA): TGTGCCAGCAGCAAAGTGGGGGGCGTTCGCGGCACAGATACGCAGTATTTT. Its translation is CASSKVGGVRGTDTQYF. The chain is built from TRBV7-2 and TRBJ2-3; the D call may be TRBD1 or TRBD2 (6 bases each). V lost 5 bases and J lost 1, with 19 bases in between. The germline CDR1 and CDR2 sequences are SGHTA and FQGNSA. The CDR3 length is 17 residues.

This clone turned up a few times. The sample contains more than one DNA sequence encoding this CDR3. The V gene is TRBV11-2, the J gene TRBJ2-5, with D unclear. The CDR3 contains 12 residues. V was cut by 0 bases and J by 5 bases, with 4 bases left in between. Germline loops: CDR1 SGHAT, CDR2 FQNNGV. CDR3 sequence: CASSLDRETQYF. DNA of the CDR3: TGTGCCAGCAGCTTAGATAGGGAGACCCAGTACTTC.

The chain carries TRBV28 and TRBJ1-5; D call uncertain. Germline V gene data show CDR1 as MDHEN and CDR2 as SYDVKM. The CDR3 extends over 16 amino acids. The V gene lost 8 bases and the J gene lost 6 bases, with 23 bases spanning the gap. CDR3 coding DNA: TGTGCCAGCGCCTGGGATACAACTCTGAATAGTCAGCCCCAGCATTTT. It translates to CASAWDTTLNSQPQHF. Full variable domain (missing parts from reference TRBV28 and TRBJ1-5): DVKVTQSSRYLVKRTGEKVFLECVQDMDHENMFWYRQDPGLGLRLIYFSYDVKMKEKGDIPEGYSVSREKKERFSLILESASTNQTSMYLCASAWDTTLNSQPQHFGDGTRLSIL.

This rearrangement joins TRBV4-1 to TRBJ2-3, with D perhaps being TRBD1 or TRBD2 (5 bases each). V was trimmed by 1 base and J by 5 bases, leaving 19 bases between them. The CDR3 has 17 amino acids. Per the germline V gene, CDR1 is MGHRA and CDR2 is YSYEKL. In DNA, the CDR3 is TGCGCCAGCAGCCAAGGATTTGGACGGGGCTCAGGAGATACGCAGTATTTT. This encodes CASSQGFGRGSGDTQYF.

The sample holds many counts of this clone. The chain couples TRBV2 to TRBJ2-3; the match to TRBD1 covers 7 bases. The CDR3 covers 13 residues. Germline V gives CDR1 SNHLY, CDR2 FYNNEI. Trimming removed 8 bases from V and 3 bases from J; junction bases left unmatched: 5. The CDR3, as DNA: TGTGCCAGCGTAAGACAGGGAACAGATACGCAGTATTTT. It is translated as CASVRQGTDTQYF.

The CDR3 loop reads CASSPLDTIIGSPLHF. The CDR3, as DNA: TGTGCCAGCAGTCCCCTAGACACCATTATTGGTTCACCCCTCCACTTT. This chain connects TRBV28 to TRBJ1-6; D is undetermined. This CDR3 is 16 amino acids long. V was pared by 5 bases and J by 9 bases, with 20 bases between. The V gene's germline CDR1 is MDHEN and CDR2 SYDVKM.

The chain links TRBV30 to TRBJ2-3; 10 bases line up with TRBD2. The CDR3 runs 17 residues. V lost 0 bases, J lost 2 bases, and 8 bases stayed unmatched. Germline lookup yields CDR1 GTSNPN and CDR2 SVGIG (reference sequence). This chain's CDR3 is CAWSVPKREGFTDTQYF. CDR3 in DNA: TGTGCCTGGAGTGTACCAAAGCGGGAGGGTTTCACAGATACGCAGTATTTT. Variable domain in full (rest from reference TRBV30 and TRBJ2-3): SQTIHQWPATLVQPVGSPLSLECTVEGTSNPNLYWYRQAAGRGLQLLFYSVGIGQISSEVPQNLSASRPQDRQFILSSKKLLLSDSGFYLCAWSVPKREGFTDTQYFGPGTRLTVL.

This clone was recorded a few times. V gene TRBV7-9 combines with J gene TRBJ2-2; a possible D gene is TRBD2 (6 bases). The ends were cut back, 5 bases at V and 8 bases at J, with 15 bases in the middle. The germline gives CDR1 SEHNR, CDR2 FQNEAQ (reference sequence). This CDR3 is 14 amino acids long. The CDR3 loop is CASSARGGEGELFF. Written as DNA, the CDR3 is TGTGCCAGCAGCGCCCGAGGCGGGGAAGGGGAGCTGTTTTTT.

The V gene is TRBV20-1, the J gene TRBJ1-2; 7 bases line up with TRBD1. J was trimmed by 8 bases and V by 3 bases; bases with no gene match: 3. The CDR3 has 11 residues. The V gene's germline CDR1 is DFQATT and CDR2 SNEGSKA (reference sequence). CDR3: CSASLQGGYTF. The CDR3 nucleotides read TGCAGTGCTAGCCTACAGGGGGGCTACACCTTC.